Listed here are 24 T cell receptor beta chains from one sample, sequenced in a study of T cell responses to AZD1222 COVID-19 vaccine. Sequencing used immunoSEQ multiplex PCR; TCRdb keeps in-frame clones, though not all of them. The sample holds roughly 70,000 clones, roughly 78% seen once. The source material was peripheral blood, sampled on day 0 of MenACWY control vaccination. These receptors originate from an adult in good health.

This sequence joins TRBV11-2 and TRBJ1-2; D not resolved. Trimming took 2 bases from V and 1 from J, leaving 11 bases between them. This CDR3 has 15 residues. Germline CDR1 is SGHAT and CDR2 is FQNNGV. CDR3 in DNA: TGTGCCAGCAGCTTAAATGCCGGACTTAACTATGGCTACACCTTC. Protein: CASSLNAGLNYGYTF.

CDR3 nucleotides: TGTGCCTGGAGTGTAGGAGGGGCGCATCACACCGGGGAGCTGTTTTTT. The encoded protein is CAWSVGGAHHTGELFF. The chain has TRBV30 and TRBJ2-2; a possible D gene is TRBD2 (6 bases). Germline CDR1 and CDR2: GTSNPN and SVGIG (reference sequence). V was pared by 0 bases and J by 3 bases, with 14 bases between. This CDR3 region has 16 residues.

V gene TRBV6-1 combines with J gene TRBJ2-1, with D unresolved. Germline CDR1 reads MNHNS; CDR2 reads SASEGT. The CDR3 runs to 14 residues. Trimming cost V 2 bases and J 10 bases, with 15 bases left between them. The CDR3 coding sequence is TGTGCCAGCAGTGAAATCCCCACTTCTTGGGAGCAGTTCTTC. The encoded protein is CASSEIPTSWEQFF.

The chain is built from TRBV5-1 and TRBJ1-2; 7 bases fit TRBD1. The V and J ends lost 0 bases and 8 bases, in that order; junction bases with no gene match: 4. Per the germline V gene, CDR1 is SGHRS and CDR2 is YFSETQ. CDR3 size: 13 residues. The CDR3 loop reads CASSLEGTAGYTF. For the CDR3, the DNA is TGCGCCAGCAGCTTGGAAGGGACAGCCGGCTACACCTTC.

The chain carries TRBV5-8 and TRBJ2-3; no clear D. Per the germline V gene, CDR1 is SGHTS and CDR2 is YDEGEE. The V and J ends lost 0 bases and 0 bases respectively, with 5 bases between them. CDR3 length: 14 amino acids. The CDR3 sequence: CASSLASSTDTQYF. The CDR3 DNA follows: TGTGCCAGCAGCTTGGCGTCCAGCACAGATACGCAGTATTTT.

The chain is built from TRBV27 and TRBJ2-6, with a tentative D call TRBD1 (6 bases). This CDR3 contains 15 residues. Between the trimmed V and J ends, which lost 7 bases and 1 base, there was a span of 11 bases. Germline-derived CDR1 and CDR2 are MNHEY and SMNVEV (reference sequence). CDR3 coding DNA: TGTGCCAGCACTCCAGGGGTTTCTGGGGCCAACGTCCTGACTTTC. This gives the protein CASTPGVSGANVLTF.

The chain employs TRBV5-1 and TRBJ2-1; possible D gene TRBD2, 5 bases. This CDR3 is built from 15 residues. Germline CDR1 reads SGHRS; CDR2 reads YFSETQ. V was shortened by 4 bases and J by 4 bases, with 15 bases between the two germline ends. CDR3 sequence (DNA): TGCGCCAGCAGCGAACCGGGAACCAATTACAATGAGCAGTTCTTC. It translates to CASSEPGTNYNEQFF. Supplemented by reference TRBV5-1 and TRBJ2-1, the full variable domain reads KAGVTQTPRYLIKTRGQQVTLSCSPISGHRSVSWYQQTPGQGLQFLFEYFSETQRNKGNFPGRFSGRQFSNSRSEMNVSTLELGDSALYLCASSEPGTNYNEQFFGPGTRLTVL.

The chain couples TRBV5-4 to TRBJ1-3, with a weak D call TRBD1 (6 bases). Deletions cut 4 bases from V and 0 bases from J, with 20 bases between. This CDR3 has 18 residues. The germline V gene encodes CDR1 SGHNT and CDR2 YYREEE (reference sequence). CDR3 sequence: CASSIEDGPGASGNTIYF. The CDR3 nucleotides read TGTGCCAGCAGCATCGAAGACGGACCAGGGGCCTCTGGAAACACCATATATTTT.

This chain joins TRBV2 and TRBJ1-6; 7 bases are a match to TRBD1. The junction had 14 bases not matched to a gene; V was cut back by 5 bases and J by 7 bases. CDR1 and CDR2 (germline): SNHLY, FYNNEI. This CDR3 is 17 amino acids long. CDR3 residues: CASSPGTVLLGNSPLHF. CDR3 sequence (DNA): TGTGCCAGCAGTCCCGGGACAGTCCTTTTGGGGAATTCACCCCTCCACTTT.

The CDR3 bases are TGTGCCAGCAGTACCGGGACAGGGGAAAATTCACCCCTCCACTTT. The encoded protein is CASSTGTGENSPLHF. V usage is TRBV2 and J usage is TRBJ1-6; TRBD1 agrees at 10 bases. Germline V lookup: CDR1 SNHLY, CDR2 FYNNEI. This CDR3 contains 15 residues. With 5 bases clipped from V and 7 bases from J, the junction kept 5 bases outside the gene matches.

V is TRBV3-1 (or the pseudogene TRBV3-2) and J is TRBJ2-2; 13 positions match TRBD2. CDR3 length: 17 residues. The germline V gene has CDR1 LGHDT and CDR2 YNNKEL (reference sequence). J was trimmed by 7 bases and V by 1 base; bases with no gene match: 6. Here the CDR3 DNA reads TGTGCCAGCAGCCAAGGGGGACTAGCGGGGACTGGCGGGGAGCTGTTTTTT. It encodes CASSQGGLAGTGGELFF.

The gene calls are TRBV7-9 and TRBJ2-7; 7 positions match TRBD2. Trimming cost V 4 bases and J 12 bases; bases outside gene matches: 18. This CDR3 comprises 15 residues. Looked up from germline, CDR1 is SEHNR and CDR2 is FQNEAQ (reference sequence). CDR3 protein: CASSSLGGSFLRRYF. The CDR3 DNA reads as TGTGCCAGCAGCTCCCTCGGCGGGAGCTTCCTTCGGAGGTACTTC. The full variable domain, rest sourced from reference TRBV7-9 and TRBJ2-7, is DTGVSQNPRHKITKRGQNVTFRCDPISEHNRLYWYRQTLGQGPEFLTYFQNEAQLEKSRLLSDRFSAERPKGSFSTLEIQRTEQGDSAMYLCASSSLGGSFLRRYFGPGTRLTVT.

The V and J genes are TRBV4-2 and TRBJ1-2, with a weak D call TRBD1 (5 bases). In germline, CDR1 is LGHNA, CDR2 YNFKEQ. Between the trimmed V and J ends, which lost 0 bases and 3 bases, there was a span of 11 bases. This CDR3 spans 15 amino acids. Here the CDR3 reads CASSQEARVDYGYTF. The CDR3 nucleotides are TGTGCCAGCAGCCAAGAAGCCAGGGTGGACTATGGCTACACCTTC.

V gene TRBV11-2 combines with J gene TRBJ1-4, with 8 bases that match TRBD1. Trimming cost V 2 bases and J 8 bases; bases outside gene matches: 7. The V gene's germline CDR1 is SGHAT and CDR2 FQNNGV. This CDR3 spans 15 amino acids. CDR3 in DNA: TGTGCCAGCAGCTTACTGGCAGGGGGCCAAGAAAAACTGTTTTTT. Encoded protein: CASSLLAGGQEKLFF.

The chain is built from TRBV5-1 and TRBJ2-1; 8 nucleotides match TRBD2. Germline V CDR1 and CDR2: SGHRS, YFSETQ. J was trimmed by 8 bases and V by 0 bases; bases with no gene match: 10. The length of the CDR3 is 16 residues. The CDR3 region is CASSLVSGGPADEQFF. The CDR3 nucleotides are TGCGCCAGCAGCTTGGTTTCGGGAGGGCCGGCGGATGAGCAGTTCTTC.

In this sample, this clone turned up once. The chain joins TRBV2 to TRBJ1-4; 10 nucleotides line up with TRBD1. Per germline, CDR1 SNHLY and CDR2 FYNNEI. The CDR3 contains 15 residues. With 6 bases clipped from V and 7 bases from J, the junction kept 8 bases outside the gene matches. For the CDR3, the DNA is TGTGCCAGCAGGACCGGGACAGGGGCCAGTGAAAAACTGTTTTTT. Translation: CASRTGTGASEKLFF.

The J gene is TRBJ2-5, the V gene TRBV13, with 8 bases aligning to TRBD1. The germline V gene has CDR1 PRHDT and CDR2 FYEKMQ (reference sequence). The CDR3 spans 13 residues. Trimming cost V 5 bases and J 4 bases; bases outside gene matches: 3. The CDR3 is CASSARGPETQYF. The CDR3, as DNA: TGTGCCAGCAGCGCCAGGGGGCCAGAGACCCAGTACTTC.

The rearrangement links TRBV27 to TRBJ2-1; 10 nucleotides align to TRBD1. Trimming removed 6 bases from V and 2 bases from J; junction bases left unmatched: 4. Germline V gene data show CDR1 as MNHEY and CDR2 as SMNVEV (reference sequence). The CDR3 is made up of 15 amino acids. CDR3 sequence reads: CASRPDRGTYNEQFF. CDR3 sequence (DNA): TGTGCCAGCAGACCGGACAGGGGGACCTACAATGAGCAGTTCTTC.

The CDR3 DNA is TGTGCCAGCAGCCAAGCCCCAGGGGTCTCCTACGAGCAGTACTTC. This translates into CASSQAPGVSYEQYF. The chain couples TRBV3-1 (or the pseudogene TRBV3-2) to TRBJ2-7, with D possibly TRBD1 on 6 matching bases. The V gene's germline CDR1 is LGHDT and CDR2 YNNKEL (reference sequence). CDR3 size: 15 residues. The germline V and J ends were trimmed by 1 base and 0 bases, with 10 bases remaining between them.

The J gene is TRBJ2-1, the V gene TRBV9, with 8 bases fitting TRBD2. V lost 0 bases to trimming and J lost 0 bases; unmatched junction nucleotides: 2. Per germline, CDR1 SGDLS and CDR2 YYNGEE. The CDR3 has 16 residues. The DNA for the CDR3 is TGTGCCAGCAGCGTAGAAGGGACTAGCTCCTACAATGAGCAGTTCTTC. Translating it yields CASSVEGTSSYNEQFF.

V usage is TRBV7-9 and J usage is TRBJ1-2, with D possibly TRBD1 on 6 matching bases. The CDR3 loop spans 14 amino acids. V lost 0 bases, J lost 6 bases, and 11 bases lay in between. In germline, CDR1 is SEHNR, CDR2 FQNEAQ (reference sequence). Here the CDR3 reads CASSLANGQNGYTF. In DNA form, the CDR3 reads TGTGCCAGCAGCTTAGCTAACGGACAGAATGGCTACACCTTC.

This clone was recorded once. V and J are TRBV11-3 and TRBJ2-1, with 7 bases lining up with TRBD1. Germline values: CDR1 SGHNT, CDR2 YENEEA. This CDR3 is 18 amino acids long. Germline trimming cut 5 bases from V and 0 bases from J; bases unmatched to any gene: 13. As DNA, the CDR3 is TGTGCCAGCAGCCAAAGGGTGGGACAGTCAGCCTCCTACAATGAGCAGTTCTTC. Amino acids: CASSQRVGQSASYNEQFF.

This rearrangement joins TRBV2 to TRBJ1-2; D may be TRBD1 (6 bases). CDR1 and CDR2 from the germline V gene are SNHLY and FYNNEI. Trimming shortened V by 10 bases and J by 8 bases, and 20 bases separated the two germline ends. CDR3 length: 13 amino acids. CDR3: CATTGEGHGGYTF. The CDR3 DNA reads TGTGCCACCACAGGCGAGGGACACGGGGGCTACACCTTC.

The chain employs TRBV29-1 and TRBJ1-1; D is possibly TRBD1 (6 bases). CDR3 size: 13 residues. The V gene's germline CDR1 is SQVTM and CDR2 ANQGSEA. The V and J ends lost 7 bases and 2 bases respectively, with 14 bases between them. CDR3 residues: CSASLGGNTEAFF. The CDR3, as DNA: TGCAGCGCTAGTTTAGGGGGAAACACTGAAGCTTTCTTT. The full variable domain, with the rest looked up from reference TRBV29-1 and TRBJ1-1, is SAVISQKPSRDICQRGTSLTIQCQVDSQVTMMFWYRQQPGQSLTLIATANQGSEATYESGFVIDKFPISRPNLTFSTLTVSNMSPEDSSIYLCSASLGGNTEAFFGQGTRLTVV.